A few counts support the clone carrying this T cell receptor beta chain. These data belong to a study of blood T cell repertoires in COVID-19. Study details: Spain, Italy and the United States supplied samples that represented acute and convalescent COVID-19. From T cells, B-cell-depleted T cells, or PBMCs came the material, which was cDNA or gDNA.

TCRdb's copy holds only in-frame clones and misses some; the assay was immunoSEQ multiplex PCR. The table records 50,000 to 60,000 clones, nearly 85% of them present only once. With 4 bases clipped from V and 1 base from J, the junction kept 7 bases outside the gene matches. Germline values: CDR1 SGHRS, CDR2 YFSETQ. This CDR3 has 15 residues. V gene TRBV5-1 combines with J gene TRBJ1-2; TRBD1 matches 7 bases. The clonotype comes from a man aged 40-49 years with acute or convalescent COVID-19. The sequenced sample consisted of peripheral blood. CDR3 amino acids: CASSAPGQINYGYTF. CDR3 DNA: TGCGCCAGCAGCGCTCCGGGACAGATTAACTATGGCTACACCTTC.